This T cell receptor (beta chain) was captured by sequencing in a study of T cell repertoires in cytomegalovirus infection. Across the study: Shared public TCR beta signatures pointed to both CMV infection and a matching HLA type. Overall study findings and caveats: The cumulative frequency of public TCR beta families distinguished individuals who carried CMV together with the relevant HLA. The ex vivo response showed dominance by HLA-C-restricted CMV-specific TCR beta clonotypes.

This clonotype has only a few counts. Its target is not known. The CDR3 is 14 amino acids. Germline CDR1 and CDR2: MNHEY and SMNVEV (reference sequence). The J segment lost 5 bases and the V segment lost 7 bases, leaving 4 bases of the junction unmatched. TCRdb reprocessed the reads with MiXCR, giving one entry per CDR3 protein. This sample has around 740,000 distinct CDR3 sequences; 35% occur once, and the top ten carry 2.5% to 3.5%. The TCR sequence derives from a human donor in good health (CMV status not recorded). Some clones in this sample may be carry-over from other donors' samples. The sample comprised PBMCs. The chain employs TRBV27 and TRBJ2-2, with 10 positions matching TRBD1. CDR3 residues: CASNRQGATGELFF. CDR3 in DNA: TGTGCCAGCAACCGACAGGGGGCGACCGGGGAGCTGTTTTTT.